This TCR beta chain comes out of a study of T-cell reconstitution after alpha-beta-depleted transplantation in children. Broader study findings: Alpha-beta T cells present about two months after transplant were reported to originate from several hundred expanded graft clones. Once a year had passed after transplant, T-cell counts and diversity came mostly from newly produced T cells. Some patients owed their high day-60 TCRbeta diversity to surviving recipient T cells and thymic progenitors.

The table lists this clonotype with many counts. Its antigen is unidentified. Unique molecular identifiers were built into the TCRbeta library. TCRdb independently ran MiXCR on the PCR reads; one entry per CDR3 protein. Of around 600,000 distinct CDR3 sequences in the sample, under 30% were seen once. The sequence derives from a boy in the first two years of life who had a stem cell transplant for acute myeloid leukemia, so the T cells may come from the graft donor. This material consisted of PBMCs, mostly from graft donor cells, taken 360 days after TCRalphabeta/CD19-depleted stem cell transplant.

CDR3 in DNA: TGTGCCAGCAGTTACCGGACAGGGCAGACTAATTCACCCCTCCACTTT. Amino acids: CASSYRTGQTNSPLHF. The gene calls are TRBV6-5 and TRBJ1-6; 8 bases fit TRBD1. V shed 2 bases and J 6 bases; nucleotides not matched to a gene: 6. CDR3 length: 16 amino acids. CDR1 MNHEY and CDR2 SVGAGI come from the germline V gene.